This is a list of T cell receptor beta chains from one sample in a study of radiation and T cells in renal cell carcinoma. The assay was immunoSEQ multiplex PCR, and TCRdb's table has in-frame clones only and misses some. The data hold about 49,000 clones, with 75% to 85% observed a single time. The material was blood, obtained from a patient whose treatment included radiotherapy and nephrectomy. These receptors all come from a woman aged 70 to 79 with renal cell carcinoma. The CDR3 runs from the conserved cysteine through the conserved F or W. A D gene is named only where the DNA matches it firmly. Size is stated for part of the rows, as once, few or many counts, or as a class when the clone is expanded.

clone_size: NA; v_call: TRBV30; d_call: TRBD2; j_call: TRBJ2-1; cdr3_aa: CAWSATAGVYNEQFF; cdr3_nt: TGTGCCTGGAGTGCCACGGCGGGGGTTTACAATGAGCAGTTCTTC
clone_size: NA; v_call: TRBV5-1; d_call: TRBD1; j_call: TRBJ2-7; cdr3_aa: CASSRDRGYEQYF; cdr3_nt: TGCGCCAGCAGCCGGGACAGGGGTTACGAGCAGTACTTC
clone_size: NA; v_call: TRBV4-1; d_call: NA; j_call: TRBJ2-7; cdr3_aa: CASSQDPPGTYEQYF; cdr3_nt: TGCGCCAGCAGCCAAGATCCCCCAGGGACCTACGAGCAGTACTTC
clone_size: NA; v_call: TRBV4-1; d_call: NA; j_call: TRBJ2-7; cdr3_aa: CASSQDGGGEQYF; cdr3_nt: TGCGCCAGCAGCCAAGACGGGGGTGGCGAGCAGTACTTC
clone_size: NA; v_call: TRBV6-5; d_call: TRBD1; j_call: TRBJ2-2; cdr3_aa: CASSYDGQGTGELFF; cdr3_nt: TGTGCCAGCAGTTACGACGGACAGGGGACCGGGGAGCTGTTTTTT
clone_size: few; v_call: TRBV7-2; d_call: NA; j_call: TRBJ2-3; cdr3_aa: CASSLTQGPTQYF; cdr3_nt: TGTGCCAGCAGCTTAACCCAAGGGCCTACGCAGTATTTT
clone_size: NA; v_call: TRBV5-1; d_call: NA; j_call: TRBJ2-7; cdr3_aa: CASSLPSYEQYF; cdr3_nt: TGCGCCAGCAGCTTACCCTCCTACGAGCAGTACTTC
clone_size: few; v_call: TRBV27; d_call: TRBD2; j_call: TRBJ2-3; cdr3_aa: CASSGLAGGGTDTQYF; cdr3_nt: TGTGCCAGCAGCGGACTAGCGGGAGGCGGCACAGATACGCAGTATTTT
clone_size: NA; v_call: TRBV10-3; d_call: NA; j_call: TRBJ2-7; cdr3_aa: CAISVGTSYEQYF; cdr3_nt: TGTGCCATCAGTGTTGGGACTTCGTACGAGCAGTACTTC
clone_size: NA; v_call: TRBV5-1; d_call: TRBD2; j_call: TRBJ2-1; cdr3_aa: CASSLAMTSGGADEQFF; cdr3_nt: TGCGCCAGCAGCTTGGCCATGACTAGCGGGGGGGCGGATGAGCAGTTCTTC
clone_size: NA; v_call: TRBV5-6; d_call: NA; j_call: TRBJ2-3; cdr3_aa: CASSLAGRGTDTQYF; cdr3_nt: TGTGCCAGCAGCTTGGCCGGCAGGGGCACAGATACGCAGTATTTT
clone_size: NA; v_call: TRBV5-3; d_call: NA; j_call: TRBJ1-5; cdr3_aa: CARSSEWWPQHF; cdr3_nt: TGTGCCAGAAGCTCCGAGTGGTGGCCCCAGCATTTT